This paragraph reports one T cell receptor beta chain. Its antigen is still unknown. This CDR3 region has 17 residues. V was trimmed by 0 bases and J by 2 bases, leaving 16 bases between them. Germline CDR1 is SGHRS and CDR2 is YFSETQ. Primers: 60 Vbeta forward and 13 Jbeta reverse. Sequencing used immunoSEQ multiplex PCR; TCRdb keeps in-frame clones, though not all of them. Of around 140,000 clones listed, 82% were seen once; the top ten hold less than 2%. The sample belongs to a study of cytomegalovirus exposure and HLA in healthy donors. Findings and limits, study-wide: Apparent HLA restriction characterized most CMV-associated TCR beta chains in a later analysis. Analysis was carried out at a later point, and it linked a missense DCLRE1C variant to TCR beta V- and J-gene trimming. Most subjects had HLA-A and HLA-B alleles reportedly predicted accurately by TCR beta sequences.

The source of this sequence is a middle-aged woman in good health and CMV-seronegative. This rearrangement joins TRBV5-1 to TRBJ2-3, with D possibly being TRBD1 (5 bases). Sequencing input: PBMCs. In DNA form, the CDR3 reads TGCGCCAGCAGCTTGGAGGGGATATCGGTCTTCACAGATACGCAGTATTTT. Protein product: CASSLEGISVFTDTQYF.